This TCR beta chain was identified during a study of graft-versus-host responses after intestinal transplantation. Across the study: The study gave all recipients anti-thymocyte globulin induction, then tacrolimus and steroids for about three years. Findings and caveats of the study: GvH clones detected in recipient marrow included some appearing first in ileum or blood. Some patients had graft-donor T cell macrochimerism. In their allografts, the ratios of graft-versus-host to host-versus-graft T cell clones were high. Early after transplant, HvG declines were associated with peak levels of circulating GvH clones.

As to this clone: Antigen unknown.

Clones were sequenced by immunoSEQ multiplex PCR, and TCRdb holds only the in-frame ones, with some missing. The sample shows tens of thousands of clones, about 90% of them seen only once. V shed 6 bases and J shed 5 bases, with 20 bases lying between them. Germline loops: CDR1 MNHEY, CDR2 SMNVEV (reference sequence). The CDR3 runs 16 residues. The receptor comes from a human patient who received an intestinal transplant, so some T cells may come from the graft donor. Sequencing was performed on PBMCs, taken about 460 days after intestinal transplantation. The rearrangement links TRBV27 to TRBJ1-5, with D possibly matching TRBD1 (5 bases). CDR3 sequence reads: CASSWRGPTGDQPQHF. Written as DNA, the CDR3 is TGTGCCAGCAGCTGGAGGGGCCCCACCGGCGATCAGCCCCAGCATTTT.